This TCR beta chain is from a study of blood T cells in healthy people across ages. A sample-barcoded 5' primer and a J-beta primer mix were used in a second PCR of roughly 7 to 11 cycles. Via MiXCR, TCRdb re-called the 5' RACE reads, giving one row per CDR3 protein. In the table there are about 1.4 million distinct CDR3 sequences, around 59% of which are singletons. Findings and limits, study-wide: Changes seen in expanded clonotypes were possibly confounded by donor CMV status left unknown.

About this clonotype: What it binds is not known.

In germline, CDR1 is SGHTA, CDR2 FQGNSA. The length of the CDR3 is 15 residues. J was trimmed by 3 bases and V by 5 bases; bases with no gene match: 5. Sample: blood. The gene calls are TRBV7-2 and TRBJ2-7; 12 bases are shared with TRBD2. This clonotype originated in a man aged 18 to 29 in good health. The CDR3, as DNA: TGTGCCAGCAGCGCGTCTAGCGGGAGGGACTACGAGCAGTACTTC. It translates to CASSASSGRDYEQYF.